The 29 T cell receptor beta chains below all came from one sample that was sequenced in a study of a mutant IDH1 vaccine in newly diagnosed glioma. Time point given: week 11, during vaccination. Every vaccine dose comprised 300 ug of mutant IDH1 20-mer peptide plus topical imiquimod. Their cognate antigens are unknown. The table came from immunoSEQ multiplex PCR; TCRdb's copy has only in-frame clones and leaves some out. The sample consists of roughly 62,000 clones, around 89% of them appearing once. The input for sequencing was PBMCs, taken from a glioma patient whose treatment included an IDH1 peptide vaccine. The receptors were sampled from a man aged 40-49 years with glioma.

The V and J genes are TRBV5-6 and TRBJ1-2, with D unresolved. Trimming cost V 4 bases and J 7 bases, with 8 bases left between them. The CDR3 is 11 amino acids. Germline V gives CDR1 SGHDT, CDR2 YYEEEE. CDR3 region: CASSTGRGYTF. The CDR3 DNA sequence: TGTGCCAGCAGCACCGGCCGTGGCTACACCTTC.

The chain joins TRBV4-1 to TRBJ1-1; D may be TRBD1 (6 bases). The V and J ends lost 3 bases and 3 bases respectively, with 14 bases between them. Germline V gene data show CDR1 as MGHRA and CDR2 as YSYEKL. This CDR3 comprises 15 residues. As DNA, the CDR3 is TGCGCCAGCAGCCACCCAATTACAGGGTACACTGAAGCTTTCTTT. It encodes CASSHPITGYTEAFF.

CDR3 sequence: CASSLGNRAPTGEQYF. In nucleotides, the CDR3 is TGCGCCAGCAGCTTGGGGAACAGGGCCCCAACGGGCGAGCAGTACTTC. The V call is TRBV5-1, the J call TRBJ2-7; TRBD1 might be the D (6 bases). CDR3 length: 16 residues. The V and J ends lost 0 bases and 6 bases respectively, with 19 bases between them. The germline gives CDR1 SGHRS, CDR2 YFSETQ.

V gene TRBV2 combines with J gene TRBJ2-5; 8 bases are a match to TRBD2. Looked up from germline, CDR1 is SNHLY and CDR2 is FYNNEI. Trimming took 8 bases from V and 2 from J; bases not matched to a gene: 7. There are 14 residues in the CDR3. CDR3 amino acids: CASRAGVWQETQYF. The CDR3 DNA sequence: TGTGCCAGCCGAGCGGGGGTCTGGCAAGAGACCCAGTACTTC. Complete variable domain (other parts from reference TRBV2 and TRBJ2-5): EPEVTQTPSHQVTQMGQEVILRCVPISNHLYFYWYRQILGQKVEFLVSFYNNEISEKSEIFDDQFSVERPDGSNFTLKIRSTKLEDSAMYFCASRAGVWQETQYFGPGTRLLVL.

The chain carries TRBV7-8 and TRBJ1-1; no definite D call. Germline CDR1 and CDR2: SGHVS and FQNEAQ. Deletions cut 5 bases from V and 8 bases from J, with 15 bases between. CDR3 length: 13 residues. DNA for the CDR3: TGTGCCAGCAGCCGCAGCGATGTTGCCGAAGCTTTCTTT. Protein: CASSRSDVAEAFF.

V gene TRBV4-3 combines with J gene TRBJ2-2; 8 bases agree with TRBD1. Germline-derived CDR1 and CDR2 are LGHNA and YSLEER. CDR3 length equals 16 residues. V shed 2 bases, J shed 3 bases, and the junction held 5 bases outside the gene matches. CDR3 sequence (DNA): TGCGCCAGCAGCCAAAGGACAGGGCCTTACACCGGGGAGCTGTTTTTT. Amino acids: CASSQRTGPYTGELFF.

The rearrangement joins TRBV27 to TRBJ1-5, with D perhaps matching TRBD1 (5 bases). This CDR3 is built from 17 residues. Germline-derived CDR1 and CDR2 are MNHEY and SMNVEV (reference sequence). V lost 3 bases and J lost 6, with 21 bases in between. The CDR3 DNA reads as TGTGCCAGCAGTTTGTTCCCCGGGACTTCAGGTGGTCAGCCCCAGCATTTT. As protein: CASSLFPGTSGGQPQHF.

The V call is TRBV7-8, the J call TRBJ1-1; perhaps TRBD1 as D (6 bases). The CDR3 has 16 amino acids. Looked up from germline, CDR1 is SGHVS and CDR2 is FQNEAQ. V was clipped by 0 bases and J by 0 bases, with 11 bases between them. CDR3 sequence: CASSLAAGHLNTEAFF. The CDR3 bases are TGTGCCAGCAGCTTAGCGGCGGGACACCTGAACACTGAAGCTTTCTTT.

The DNA of the CDR3 is TGTGCCAGCAGCTATCGACTAGCGGGAACAGATACGCAGTATTTT. Translated: CASSYRLAGTDTQYF. This chain connects TRBV7-3 to TRBJ2-3; TRBD2 matches at 11 bases. CDR1 SGHTA and CDR2 FQGTGA come from the germline V gene. This CDR3 region has 15 residues. J was trimmed by 3 bases and V by 4 bases; bases with no gene match: 3.

The chain links TRBV29-1 to TRBJ1-3; D may be TRBD1 (6 bases). Germline V gene lookup returns CDR1 SQVTM and CDR2 ANQGSEA. The CDR3 is made up of 14 amino acids. Trimming took off 2 bases at V and 3 bases at J, with 11 bases between the two ends. The CDR3 DNA reads TGCAGCGTTGAAAAACAGGGCTTTGGAAACACCATATATTTT. It translates to CSVEKQGFGNTIYF.

The V and J genes are TRBV19 and TRBJ2-1; 8 bases are a match to TRBD2. With V trimmed by 0 bases and J by 8 bases, 6 bases remained unmatched. Germline CDR1 is LNHDA and CDR2 is SQIVND (reference sequence). There are 15 residues in the CDR3. CDR3 in amino acids: CASSIDPSGSDEQFF. CDR3 bases: TGTGCCAGTAGTATAGATCCCAGCGGGAGTGATGAGCAGTTCTTC.

The chain recombines TRBV5-1 with TRBJ1-2; the match to TRBD1 covers 8 bases. The CDR3 extends over 14 amino acids. V gave up 2 bases and J gave up 8 bases; unmatched junction bases: 8. Germline V gene data show CDR1 as SGHRS and CDR2 as YFSETQ. The CDR3 DNA reads TGCGCCAGCAGCTTCATCTCCAGGGGGCAAGGCTACACCTTC. It codes for CASSFISRGQGYTF. Looking up the rest from reference TRBV5-1 and TRBJ1-2 gives the full variable domain: KAGVTQTPRYLIKTRGQQVTLSCSPISGHRSVSWYQQTPGQGLQFLFEYFSETQRNKGNFPGRFSGRQFSNSRSEMNVSTLELGDSALYLCASSFISRGQGYTFGSGTRLTVV.

This chain connects TRBV5-6 to TRBJ1-1; D unresolved. The CDR3 has 13 residues. Trimming removed 5 bases at V and 0 bases at J, with 8 bases between. Germline CDR1 is SGHDT and CDR2 is YYEEEE. The CDR3 coding sequence is TGTGCCAGCAGAAGGGATTTGAACACTGAAGCTTTCTTT. This gives the protein CASRRDLNTEAFF.

The chain employs TRBV7-9 and TRBJ2-4, with no clear D. CDR3 length equals 16 residues. In germline, CDR1 is SEHNR, CDR2 FQNEAQ (reference sequence). V shed 5 bases and J shed 0 bases, with 14 bases lying between them. CDR3 sequence reads: CASSHIDGLAKNIQYF. Written as DNA, the CDR3 is TGTGCCAGCAGCCATATCGACGGGCTAGCCAAAAACATTCAGTACTTC.

The V gene is TRBV6-5, the J gene TRBJ1-2; 8 nucleotides match TRBD1. With 0 bases clipped from V and 7 bases from J, the junction kept 1 base outside the gene matches. The CDR3 contains 13 residues. Germline lookup yields CDR1 MNHEY and CDR2 SVGAGI. CDR3 nucleotides: TGTGCCAGCAGTTACTCGGACAGGGTTGGCTACACCTTC. Amino acid sequence: CASSYSDRVGYTF.

The genes are TRBV19 and TRBJ2-6; maybe TRBD1 (6 bases). CDR3 length equals 15 residues. V lost 4 bases to trimming and J lost 4 bases, with 11 bases between them. Germline V gene data show CDR1 as LNHDA and CDR2 as SQIVND (reference sequence). The CDR3 DNA is TGTGCCAGTAGTAACGGACAGACCGGGGCCAACGTCCTGACTTTC. This sequence encodes CASSNGQTGANVLTF.

The rearrangement joins TRBV10-3 to TRBJ2-7, with D perhaps matching TRBD2 (6 bases). With 0 bases removed from V and 5 bases from J, the gap between germline ends came to 14 bases. Per the germline V gene, CDR1 is ENHRY and CDR2 is SYGVKD. CDR3 length: 15 residues. CDR3: CAISESNREVDEQYF. Written as DNA, the CDR3 is TGTGCCATCAGTGAGTCGAATAGGGAGGTCGACGAGCAGTACTTC.

This chain connects TRBV27 to TRBJ2-3; 8 bases fit TRBD2. This CDR3 has 17 residues. V shed 6 bases and J 2 bases; nucleotides not matched to a gene: 13. Germline V gene sequence: CDR1 MNHEY, CDR2 SMNVEV (reference sequence). CDR3: CASSRTGGVPFTDTQYF. CDR3 DNA sequence: TGTGCCAGCAGCCGTACGGGGGGGGTCCCCTTCACAGATACGCAGTATTTT.

The J gene is TRBJ2-7, the V gene TRBV7-9, with D perhaps matching TRBD1 or TRBD2 (5 bases each). CDR3 length: 13 amino acids. Germline V gene lookup returns CDR1 SEHNR and CDR2 FQNEAQ (reference sequence). The V gene lost 1 base and the J gene lost 5 bases, with 9 bases spanning the gap. The DNA of the CDR3 is TGTGCCAGCAGCTTAGGGGGGTTCGACGAGCAGTACTTC. Residues: CASSLGGFDEQYF.

The rearrangement joins TRBV2 to TRBJ2-7, with 7 bases matching TRBD1. CDR3 length: 12 residues. V trimming: 5 bases; J trimming: 4 bases; junction bases outside the gene matches: 2. CDR1 is SNHLY and CDR2 is FYNNEI in the germline V gene. Written as DNA, the CDR3 is TGTGCCAGCAGTCCGGGACAGTACGAGCAGTACGTC. Residues: CASSPGQYEQYV.

The V call is TRBV7-6, the J call TRBJ2-7, with D possibly being TRBD1 (6 bases). Per the germline V gene, CDR1 is SGHVS and CDR2 is FNYEAQ. The CDR3 consists of 17 residues. Trimming left V 5 bases short and J 5 bases short, with 25 bases between. The CDR3 sequence: CASSPPGREDRGDEQYF. DNA of the CDR3: TGTGCCAGCAGCCCCCCCGGCCGAGAGGACAGAGGGGACGAGCAGTACTTC.

This sequence joins TRBV9 and TRBJ1-2; D gene uncertain. This CDR3 comprises 11 residues. CDR1 is SGDLS, CDR2 YYNGEE, per germline. V lost 2 bases, J lost 7 bases, and 6 bases lay in between. CDR3 DNA sequence: TGTGCCAGCAGCGTCGGTTTTGGCTACACCTTC. Encoded protein: CASSVGFGYTF.

The V gene is TRBV19, the J gene TRBJ2-5; 13 bases are shared with TRBD2. Losses at the gene ends were 4 bases for V and 3 bases for J; bases not matched to a gene: 8. The CDR3 extends over 17 amino acids. CDR1 LNHDA and CDR2 SQIVND come from the germline V gene (reference sequence). This CDR3 reads CASSTGLAGVYEETQYF. In DNA form, the CDR3 reads TGTGCCAGTAGTACTGGACTAGCGGGGGTATACGAAGAGACCCAGTACTTC.

This clone was counted once. V usage is TRBV6-4 and J usage is TRBJ2-1; 7 positions match TRBD1. Germline CDR1 reads MRHNA; CDR2 reads SNTAGT. V gave up 9 bases and J gave up 3 bases; unmatched junction bases: 5. The CDR3 is 13 amino acids. The CDR3 sequence: CASARDSYNEQFF. CDR3 DNA: TGTGCCAGTGCCCGGGACAGCTACAATGAGCAGTTCTTC.

The chain couples TRBV7-2 to TRBJ1-2; weak D call: TRBD1 (5 bases). In germline, CDR1 is SGHTA, CDR2 FQGNSA. The V and J ends lost 0 bases and 4 bases respectively, with 12 bases between them. The length of the CDR3 is 15 residues. The CDR3 DNA sequence: TGTGCCAGCAGCTTAGCACCAGGGTTTGGCTATGGCTACACCTTC. Protein product: CASSLAPGFGYGYTF. The variable domain in full, with the rest retrieved from reference TRBV7-2 and TRBJ1-2, is GAGVSQSPSNKVTEKGKDVELRCDPISGHTALYWYRQSLGQGLEFLIYFQGNSAPDKSGLPSDRFSAERTGGSVSTLTIQRTQQEDSAVYLCASSLAPGFGYGYTFGSGTRLTVV.

This sequence joins TRBV19 and TRBJ1-5; 7 bases match TRBD1. Germline values: CDR1 LNHDA, CDR2 SQIVND (reference sequence). CDR3 length: 15 amino acids. After removal of 7 bases from V and 5 bases from J, the junction contained 11 bases not matched to a gene. This chain's CDR3 is CASIRAGQGDQPQHF. In DNA form, the CDR3 reads TGTGCCAGTATAAGGGCCGGGCAGGGGGATCAGCCCCAGCATTTT. The full variable domain, in which reference TRBV19 and TRBJ1-5 provide the parts outside the CDR3, is DGGITQSPKYLFRKEGQNVTLSCEQNLNHDAMYWYRQDPGQGLRLIYYSQIVNDFQKGDIAEGYSVSREKKESFPLTVTSAQKNPTAFYLCASIRAGQGDQPQHFGDGTRLSIL.

The V gene is TRBV28, the J gene TRBJ1-3, with D perhaps matching TRBD1 (5 bases). The length of the CDR3 is 19 residues. In germline, CDR1 is MDHEN, CDR2 SYDVKM. Trimming removed 6 bases at V and 0 bases at J, with 24 bases between. The CDR3 sequence: CASSDPGTLGSPSGNTIYF. DNA for the CDR3: TGTGCCAGCAGCGACCCCGGGACGCTTGGTTCGCCCTCTGGAAACACCATATATTTT.

The chain combines TRBV5-1 with TRBJ2-2; 8 bases agree with TRBD1. The junction had 4 bases not matched to a gene; V was cut back by 4 bases and J by 5 bases. The CDR3 is 14 residues long. Per the germline V gene, CDR1 is SGHRS and CDR2 is YFSETQ. As DNA, the CDR3 is TGCGCCAGCAGCAAAGACAGGGGTACCGGGGAGCTGTTTTTT. Encoded protein: CASSKDRGTGELFF.

The genes are TRBV20-1 and TRBJ2-5, with D perhaps given as TRBD1 or TRBD2 (5 bases each). The CDR3 runs 11 residues. Deletions cut 6 bases from V and 3 bases from J, with 8 bases between. The V gene's germline CDR1 is DFQATT and CDR2 SNEGSKA (reference sequence). The CDR3 is CSALGEETQYF. The CDR3 DNA sequence: TGCAGTGCCTTGGGGGAAGAGACCCAGTACTTC.